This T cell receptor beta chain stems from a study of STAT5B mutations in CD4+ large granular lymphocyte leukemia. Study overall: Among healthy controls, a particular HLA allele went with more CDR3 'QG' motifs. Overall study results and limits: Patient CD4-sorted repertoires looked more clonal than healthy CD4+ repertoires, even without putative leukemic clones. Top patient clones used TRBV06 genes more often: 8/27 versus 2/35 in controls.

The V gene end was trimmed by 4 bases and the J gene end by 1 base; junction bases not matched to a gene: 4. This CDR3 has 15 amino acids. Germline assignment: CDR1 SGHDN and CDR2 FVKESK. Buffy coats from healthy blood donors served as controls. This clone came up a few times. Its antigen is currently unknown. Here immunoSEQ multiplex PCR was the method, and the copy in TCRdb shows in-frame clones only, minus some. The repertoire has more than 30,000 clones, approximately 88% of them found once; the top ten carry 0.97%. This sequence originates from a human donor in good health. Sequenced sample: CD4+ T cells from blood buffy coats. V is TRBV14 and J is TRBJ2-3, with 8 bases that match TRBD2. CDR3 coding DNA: TGTGCCAGCAGCCGAGCGGGAGTGGGCACAGATACGCAGTATTTT. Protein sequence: CASSRAGVGTDTQYF.